What follows are 29 T cell receptor beta chains derived from one specimen sequenced in a study of blood T cell repertoires in COVID-19. The method was immunoSEQ multiplex PCR; TCRdb's version includes in-frame clones alone and lacks a portion of them. The sample has hundreds of thousands of clones, more than 85% seen once. Sequencing was performed on PBMCs or T cells enriched from blood (not recorded which). Every receptor here comes from a woman in her 30s who had recovered from COVID-19.

The chain uses TRBV4-1 and TRBJ2-1, with D maybe TRBD2 (6 bases). Per germline, CDR1 MGHRA and CDR2 YSYEKL. This CDR3 comprises 14 residues. Trimming cost V 4 bases and J 4 bases, with 11 bases left between them. CDR3: CASSPGLPYNEQFF. In nucleotides, the CDR3 is TGCGCCAGCAGCCCGGGACTTCCTTACAATGAGCAGTTCTTC.

This chain connects TRBV9 to TRBJ1-6, with a weak D call TRBD1 (5 bases). This CDR3 spans 14 amino acids. V was shortened by 0 bases and J by 10 bases, with 11 bases between the two germline ends. Germline loops: CDR1 SGDLS, CDR2 YYNGEE. The CDR3 sequence is CASSVVGVGSPLHF. CDR3 sequence (DNA): TGTGCCAGCAGCGTAGTAGGGGTCGGGTCACCCCTCCACTTT.

V is TRBV5-6 and J is TRBJ1-2, with D possibly matching TRBD1 (6 bases). The CDR3 extends over 14 amino acids. V shed 1 base and J shed 11 bases, with 18 bases lying between them. Germline V gene data show CDR1 as SGHDT and CDR2 as YYEEEE. As DNA, the CDR3 is TGTGCCAGCAGCTTGAATGGGGGGGCGTTAGGTTACACCTTC. Translating it yields CASSLNGGALGYTF.

The chain combines TRBV19 with TRBJ2-7; the match to TRBD1 covers 12 bases. CDR3 size: 13 residues. CDR1 is LNHDA and CDR2 is SQIVND in the germline V gene (reference sequence). Losses at the gene ends were 10 bases for V and 5 bases for J; bases not matched to a gene: 6. DNA for the CDR3: TGTGCCACCCCCGGGACAGGGGGCGACGAGCAGTACTTC. As protein: CATPGTGGDEQYF.

This clone was found a few times. The chain employs TRBV6-4 and TRBJ2-3; 10 nucleotides line up with TRBD2. The CDR3 totals 16 residues. The J segment lost 3 bases and the V segment lost 0 bases, leaving 3 bases of the junction unmatched. Germline V gives CDR1 MRHNA, CDR2 SNTAGT. CDR3 nucleotide sequence: TGTGCCAGCAGTGACTCGGCTAGCGGGGGAACAGATACGCAGTATTTT. Its translation is CASSDSASGGTDTQYF.

In this sample, this clone turned up once. V usage is TRBV5-1 and J usage is TRBJ2-7; tentatively, D is TRBD1 (6 bases). This CDR3 spans 14 amino acids. CDR1 and CDR2 (germline): SGHRS, YFSETQ. V was pared by 5 bases and J by 7 bases, with 19 bases between. The CDR3 nucleotides read TGCGCCAGCAGTACCGGGACACTACCTCGGGAGCAGTACTTC. This translates into CASSTGTLPREQYF. The full variable domain, its missing parts supplied by reference TRBV5-1 and TRBJ2-7, is KAGVTQTPRYLIKTRGQQVTLSCSPISGHRSVSWYQQTPGQGLQFLFEYFSETQRNKGNFPGRFSGRQFSNSRSEMNVSTLELGDSALYLCASSTGTLPREQYFGPGTRLTVT.

This chain links TRBV5-1 with TRBJ2-7; possibly TRBD2 for D (5 bases). The V end lost 4 bases, the J end lost 3 bases, and 20 bases lay between the germline ends. Looked up from germline, CDR1 is SGHRS and CDR2 is YFSETQ. The CDR3 has 16 residues. The CDR3 reads CASSPNPRGIHYEQYF. CDR3 nucleotides: TGCGCCAGCAGCCCCAACCCGAGAGGGATCCACTACGAGCAGTACTTC.

V is TRBV14 and J is TRBJ2-2; 7 nucleotides agree with TRBD1. The CDR3 runs 14 residues. The ends lost 7 bases at V and 2 bases at J; junction bases unmatched: 4. CDR1 and CDR2 (germline): SGHDN, FVKESK. CDR3 amino acids: CASNRDSNTGELFF. For the CDR3, the DNA is TGTGCCAGCAACCGGGACAGCAACACCGGGGAGCTGTTTTTT. Looking up the rest from reference TRBV14 and TRBJ2-2 gives the full variable domain: EAGVTQFPSHSVIEKGQTVTLRCDPISGHDNLYWYRRVMGKEIKFLLHFVKESKQDESGMPNNRFLAERTGGTYSTLKVQPAELEDSGVYFCASNRDSNTGELFFGEGSRLTVL.

The chain is built from TRBV30 and TRBJ1-5; the D is unclear. The CDR3 is 14 amino acids. The germline V gene has CDR1 GTSNPN and CDR2 SVGIG (reference sequence). V was cut by 1 base and J by 3 bases, with 10 bases left in between. The CDR3 nucleotides read TGTGCCTGGAGTGGCGCCCTCCCCAATCAGCCCCAGCATTTT. As protein: CAWSGALPNQPQHF.

This sequence joins TRBV27 and TRBJ2-7; 11 nucleotides line up with TRBD2. Germline V CDR1 and CDR2: MNHEY, SMNVEV (reference sequence). The CDR3 is 15 residues long. The V segment lost 4 bases and the J segment 2 bases; nucleotides outside the gene matches: 4. The CDR3: CASSSPGLAAYEQYF. CDR3 DNA sequence: TGTGCCAGCAGTTCCCCGGGACTAGCGGCCTACGAGCAGTACTTC.

This clone appeared a single time. V gene TRBV7-6 combines with J gene TRBJ2-5; D is uncertain. V lost 4 bases and J lost 1, with 19 bases in between. Germline lookup yields CDR1 SGHVS and CDR2 FNYEAQ. The length of the CDR3 is 17 residues. The DNA of the CDR3 is TGTGCCAGCAGCTCCCTGCCGGCCAGGCAAACCCAAGAGACCCAGTACTTC. The encoded protein is CASSSLPARQTQETQYF.

The gene calls are TRBV11-1 and TRBJ1-5; no definite D call. This CDR3 comprises 13 residues. CDR1 is SGHAT, CDR2 FQDESV, per germline (reference sequence). V lost 3 bases and J lost 5, with 8 bases in between. The CDR3 loop reads CASSFSVDQPQHF. In DNA, the CDR3 is TGTGCCAGCAGCTTCTCCGTCGATCAGCCCCAGCATTTT.

The chain links TRBV29-1 to TRBJ2-1; the match to TRBD2 covers 11 bases. The germline V gene encodes CDR1 SQVTM and CDR2 ANQGSEA. This CDR3 has 15 residues. Germline trimming cut 5 bases from V and 0 bases from J; bases unmatched to any gene: 3. CDR3 sequence reads: CSVRGLADSYNEQFF. The CDR3 bases are TGCAGCGTTCGGGGACTAGCGGACTCCTACAATGAGCAGTTCTTC.

The rearrangement uses TRBV7-9 and TRBJ1-1; 7 bases line up with TRBD1. The CDR3 runs to 12 residues. The V segment lost 5 bases and the J segment 10 bases; nucleotides outside the gene matches: 7. The germline CDR1 and CDR2 sequences are SEHNR and FQNEAQ (reference sequence). DNA of the CDR3: TGTGCCAGCAGCCAGGAGGGACAGTTAGCTTTCTTT. Its protein product is CASSQEGQLAFF.

V gene TRBV10-3 combines with J gene TRBJ1-2; D remains ambiguous. Germline CDR1 ENHRY, CDR2 SYGVKD. The CDR3 runs to 17 residues. V was shortened by 0 bases and J by 0 bases, with 14 bases between the two germline ends. The CDR3 sequence is CAISESGFRLANYGYTF. CDR3 sequence (DNA): TGTGCCATCAGTGAGTCAGGCTTCAGGTTAGCTAACTATGGCTACACCTTC.

This clone was seen only a few times. The chain joins TRBV7-2 to TRBJ2-1; D possibly corresponds to TRBD2 (7 bases). The V and J ends lost 4 bases and 15 bases respectively, with 16 bases between them. The CDR3 contains 12 residues. Germline V gene sequence: CDR1 SGHTA, CDR2 FQGNSA. The CDR3 loop is CASSYGEGVTFF. The DNA for the CDR3 is TGTGCCAGCAGCTACGGGGAGGGGGTCACGTTCTTC.

This chain joins TRBV28 and TRBJ1-5; TRBD1 is a possible D gene (5 bases). The CDR3 consists of 15 residues. Trimming pared 5 bases from V and 7 bases from J, leaving 18 bases between. CDR1 is MDHEN, CDR2 SYDVKM, per germline. CDR3 coding DNA: TGTGCCAGCAGTCTCCCCGGGGGATACGGACAGCCCCAGCATTTT. It encodes CASSLPGGYGQPQHF.

V gene TRBV7-9 combines with J gene TRBJ1-6; possible D gene TRBD1, 5 bases. Germline-derived CDR1 and CDR2 are SEHNR and FQNEAQ (reference sequence). Trimming shortened V by 4 bases and J by 0 bases, and 10 bases separated the two germline ends. The CDR3 totals 16 residues. Here the CDR3 reads CASSSDIYSYNSPLHF. Here the CDR3 DNA reads TGTGCCAGCAGCTCGGACATTTACTCCTATAATTCACCCCTCCACTTT.

The J gene is TRBJ2-7, the V gene TRBV27, with D perhaps matching TRBD2 (5 bases). V was clipped by 2 bases and J by 3 bases, with 14 bases between them. The CDR3 has 15 amino acids. Germline loops: CDR1 MNHEY, CDR2 SMNVEV (reference sequence). In DNA form, the CDR3 reads TGTGCCAGCAGTTTAAGTCAGGCTGGGAGCTACGAGCAGTACTTC. It translates to CASSLSQAGSYEQYF.

The chain carries TRBV5-6 and TRBJ2-5; the match to TRBD2 covers 8 bases. Germline CDR1 is SGHDT and CDR2 is YYEEEE. The trim removed 0 bases at V and 4 bases at J, leaving 11 bases unmatched. The CDR3 totals 17 residues. The CDR3 DNA is TGTGCCAGCAGCTTGGAGGGGACGGGAGCGGGGGCAGAGACCCAGTACTTC. It codes for CASSLEGTGAGAETQYF.

The chain has TRBV18 and TRBJ1-2, with 8 bases identical to TRBD1. The CDR3 has 18 residues. The germline CDR1 and CDR2 sequences are KGHSH and LQKENI. J lost 0 bases, V lost 2 bases, and 11 bases had no gene match. CDR3 sequence (DNA): TGTGCCAGCTCACCAAGCCCGGGACAGGAATACTCTAACTATGGCTACACCTTC. Amino acid sequence: CASSPSPGQEYSNYGYTF.

This clone was counted once. This rearrangement joins TRBV5-4 to TRBJ2-1, with 7 bases lining up with TRBD2. From germline, CDR1 is SGHNT and CDR2 YYREEE (reference sequence). CDR3 size: 15 residues. Germline trimming cut 6 bases from V and 6 bases from J; bases unmatched to any gene: 12. In DNA, the CDR3 is TGTGCCAGCAATGCTGGCGGGAGATCGGGCAATGAGCAGTTCTTC. It yields the protein CASNAGGRSGNEQFF.

The rearrangement links TRBV3-1 (or the pseudogene TRBV3-2) to TRBJ2-7; 7 nucleotides agree with TRBD1. CDR1 and CDR2 from the germline V gene are LGHDT and YNNKEL (reference sequence). Trimming took 5 bases from V and 4 from J; bases not matched to a gene: 5. CDR3 length equals 13 residues. The DNA for the CDR3 is TGTGCCAGCAGCAGGGGACAGTTGTACGAGCAGTACTTC. Amino acids: CASSRGQLYEQYF.

The chain links TRBV30 to TRBJ2-7; D ambiguous. The germline gives CDR1 GTSNPN, CDR2 SVGIG (reference sequence). Trimming cost V 0 bases and J 0 bases, with 12 bases left between them. The CDR3 is 15 amino acids. The CDR3 sequence: CAWSVSRTFSYEQYF. DNA of the CDR3: TGTGCCTGGAGTGTAAGTCGAACTTTCTCCTACGAGCAGTACTTC.

V usage is TRBV11-2 and J usage is TRBJ1-1; D remains unclear. The V and J ends lost 5 bases and 6 bases respectively, with 13 bases between them. This CDR3 has 13 residues. Germline V lookup: CDR1 SGHAT, CDR2 FQNNGV. As DNA, the CDR3 is TGTGCCAGCAGCCTAAACAGCGGCCCTGAAGCTTTCTTT. Residues: CASSLNSGPEAFF.

This chain uses TRBV28 with TRBJ1-4, with 9 positions matching TRBD1. The CDR3 runs 15 residues. Germline-derived CDR1 and CDR2 are MDHEN and SYDVKM. Trimming at V came to 1 base and at J to 4 bases, leaving 1 base not matched to a gene. The CDR3 DNA follows: TGTGCCAGCAGTTTATTGGGACAGGGTAATGAAAAACTGTTTTTT. It specifies CASSLLGQGNEKLFF.

The rearrangement links TRBV19 to TRBJ2-3; perhaps TRBD2 as D (6 bases). In germline, CDR1 is LNHDA, CDR2 SQIVND (reference sequence). Trimming removed 6 bases at V and 2 bases at J, with 21 bases between. The CDR3 sequence is 17 residues long. The CDR3 DNA reads as TGTGCCAGTAGCCCCAAGGGGCGGAGGCGGGACACAGATACGCAGTATTTT. As protein: CASSPKGRRRDTDTQYF. The full variable domain, completed using reference TRBV19 and TRBJ2-3, is DGGITQSPKYLFRKEGQNVTLSCEQNLNHDAMYWYRQDPGQGLRLIYYSQIVNDFQKGDIAEGYSVSREKKESFPLTVTSAQKNPTAFYLCASSPKGRRRDTDTQYFGPGTRLTVL.

The rearrangement uses TRBV19 and TRBJ2-1, with TRBD2 identical over 16 bases. This CDR3 is built from 16 residues. The J segment lost 8 bases and the V segment lost 4 bases, leaving 5 bases of the junction unmatched. The germline V gene has CDR1 LNHDA and CDR2 SQIVND (reference sequence). CDR3 nucleotides: TGTGCCAGTAGTAAGGCCGGGACTAGCGGGAGGGATGAGCAGTTCTTC. Its translation is CASSKAGTSGRDEQFF.

The chain couples TRBV19 to TRBJ1-1; D perhaps matches TRBD1 (6 bases). The length of the CDR3 is 15 residues. The V and J ends lost 0 bases and 2 bases respectively, with 10 bases between them. Germline V lookup: CDR1 LNHDA, CDR2 SQIVND (reference sequence). CDR3 loop: CASSIDGGPNTEAFF. The CDR3 DNA reads as TGTGCCAGTAGTATAGATGGGGGCCCTAACACTGAAGCTTTCTTT.